Below, 12 T cell receptor beta chains from the same sample are listed, as sequenced in a study of CD8+ T cells in alopecia areata. Following RNA extraction, reverse transcription yielded cDNA that acted as the sequencing template. The assay was immunoSEQ multiplex PCR, and TCRdb's table has in-frame clones only and misses some. Altogether more than 90,000 clones are present, roughly three fifths being singletons, with the ten largest covering about a sixth. Noted treatment: oral pan-JAK inhibitor, 5-10 mg twice daily. The specimen comprised CD8+ T cells sorted from blood, sampled at approximately week 61, from a patient treated with tofacitinib. The receptors derive from a human donor with alopecia areata.

Comment on this clone: Other DNA sequences from this sample encode an identical CDR3 as well. V and J are TRBV5-1 and TRBJ2-1; D is ambiguous. The CDR3 consists of 11 residues. Looked up from germline, CDR1 is SGHRS and CDR2 is YFSETQ. Trimming removed 4 bases at V and 5 bases at J, with 4 bases between. CDR3 residues: CASSPDNEQFF. The CDR3 nucleotides read TGCGCCAGCAGCCCGGACAATGAGCAGTTCTTC.

About this clone itself: The sample holds other DNA sequences that translate to the same CDR3. This chain connects TRBV30 to TRBJ2-2, with D unclear. The germline V gene has CDR1 GTSNPN and CDR2 SVGIG (reference sequence). The V and J ends lost 5 bases and 5 bases respectively, with 9 bases between them. The CDR3 covers 12 residues. The CDR3 here is CAWADRTGELFF. The CDR3 region has the DNA TGTGCCTGGGCGGACCGAACCGGGGAGCTGTTTTTT. Based on the CDR3 plus reference TRBV30 and TRBJ2-2, the full variable domain is SQTIHQWPATLVQPVGSPLSLECTVEGTSNPNLYWYRQAAGRGLQLLFYSVGIGQISSEVPQNLSASRPQDRQFILSSKKLLLSDSGFYLCAWADRTGELFFGEGSRLTVL.

J is TRBJ2-3 and V is TRBV19, with D possibly being TRBD2 (5 bases). The CDR3 runs to 12 residues. Germline V CDR1 and CDR2: LNHDA, SQIVND (reference sequence). The V and J ends lost 8 bases and 2 bases respectively, with 8 bases between them. The CDR3 loop is CASADFTDTQYF. The DNA for the CDR3 is TGTGCCAGTGCGGACTTCACAGATACGCAGTATTTT.

The V and J genes are TRBV30 and TRBJ2-3; D ambiguous. With 6 bases removed from V and 6 bases from J, the gap between germline ends came to 13 bases. The germline V gene has CDR1 GTSNPN and CDR2 SVGIG (reference sequence). The CDR3 contains 12 residues. Here the CDR3 reads CACLRAGDTQYF. The CDR3 coding sequence is TGTGCCTGTCTCCGTGCTGGGGATACGCAGTATTTT.

The chain recombines TRBV9 with TRBJ2-3; D perhaps matches TRBD2 (5 bases). Germline CDR1 and CDR2: SGDLS and YYNGEE. The CDR3 is 15 residues long. Trimming took off 4 bases at V and 9 bases at J, with 21 bases between the two ends. CDR3 in DNA: TGTGCCAGCAGCCCACCCGCCTCCGGAGGCTCAACGCAGTATTTT. Residues: CASSPPASGGSTQYF.

V is TRBV13 and J is TRBJ2-5; 14 positions agree with TRBD2. The V gene end was trimmed by 5 bases and the J gene end by 3 bases; junction bases not matched to a gene: 8. This CDR3 region has 17 residues. In germline, CDR1 is PRHDT, CDR2 FYEKMQ (reference sequence). In nucleotides, the CDR3 is TGTGCCAGCAGCCTGGGACTAGCGGGGGTCCCTAAAGAGACCCAGTACTTC. It is translated as CASSLGLAGVPKETQYF.

The chain joins TRBV9 to TRBJ1-1, with D possibly matching TRBD1 (5 bases). From germline, CDR1 is SGDLS and CDR2 YYNGEE. The CDR3 sequence is 12 residues long. Trimming removed 4 bases at V and 6 bases at J, with 10 bases between. The CDR3 DNA is TGTGCCAGCAGCCCTGGGGCTGCTGAAGCTTTCTTT. Amino acid sequence: CASSPGAAEAFF.

The chain has TRBV7-9 and TRBJ2-1; D gene unclear. Trimming shortened V by 3 bases and J by 8 bases, and 8 bases separated the two germline ends. Germline V CDR1 and CDR2: SEHNR, FQNEAQ (reference sequence). CDR3 length: 12 residues. The DNA of the CDR3 is TGTGCCAGCAGCTTGGACCAAGATGAGCAGTTCTTC. Amino acids: CASSLDQDEQFF.

This clone appeared a few times. The genes are TRBV15 and TRBJ1-5, with D perhaps matching TRBD1 (6 bases). The germline V and J ends were trimmed by 0 bases and 0 bases, with 6 bases remaining between them. CDR1 is LNHNV and CDR2 is YYDKDF in the germline V gene (reference sequence). The CDR3 sequence is 15 residues long. CDR3 bases: TGTGCCACCAGCAGAGAGGGGGCTAGCAATCAGCCCCAGCATTTT. This gives the protein CATSREGASNQPQHF.

The sample holds one count of this clone. The genes are TRBV7-3 and TRBJ2-2; possibly TRBD2 for D (6 bases). This CDR3 has 16 amino acids. CDR1 and CDR2 (germline): SGHTA, FQGTGA. V was trimmed by 1 base and J by 3 bases, leaving 12 bases between them. In DNA form, the CDR3 reads TGTGCCAGCAGCTTAATTCCTAGCGATGACACCGGGGAGCTGTTTTTT. Protein product: CASSLIPSDDTGELFF. Full variable domain (rest looked up from reference TRBV7-3 and TRBJ2-2): GAGVSQTPSNKVTEKGKYVELRCDPISGHTALYWYRQSLGQGPEFLIYFQGTGAADDSGLPNDRFFAVRPEGSVSTLKIQRTERGDSAVYLCASSLIPSDDTGELFFGEGSRLTVL.

The V and J genes are TRBV4-1 and TRBJ2-7, with D possibly being TRBD1 (6 bases). The V and J ends lost 3 bases and 6 bases respectively, with 12 bases between them. Germline CDR1 and CDR2: MGHRA and YSYEKL. CDR3 length: 13 residues. Written as DNA, the CDR3 is TGCGCCAGCAGCCAGGTGGACAGAGGCGAGCAGTACTTC. Translated, it gives CASSQVDRGEQYF.

This clone was counted once. This chain links TRBV6-5 with TRBJ2-2; D may be TRBD2 (5 bases). CDR3 length equals 11 residues. With 5 bases removed from V and 7 bases from J, the gap between germline ends came to 5 bases. Looked up from germline, CDR1 is MNHEY and CDR2 is SVGAGI. The CDR3 here is CASSSGGELFF. The CDR3 DNA reads TGTGCCAGCAGTAGCGGCGGGGAGCTGTTTTTT.